The rows below give T cell receptor beta chains drawn from one sample of a study of cytomegalovirus exposure and HLA in healthy donors. Clones were read by immunoSEQ multiplex PCR, and TCRdb kept only the in-frame ones, dropping some. The table has tens of thousands of clones, about 78% seen once. Material for sequencing was PBMCs. These receptor sequences come from a woman between 40 and 55 years old in good health and CMV-seronegative. Both conserved end residues are part of each CDR3. Only some rows state a clone size, as once, few, many or a class for expanded clones.

V gene: TRBV7-9; clone size: NA; J gene: TRBJ2-1; CDR3 protein: CASSLALRNEQFF
V gene: TRBV28; clone size: NA; J gene: TRBJ1-1; CDR3 protein: CASSSGASVAFF
V gene: TRBV9; clone size: NA; J gene: TRBJ1-3; CDR3 protein: CASSVGMPRSGNTIYF
V gene: TRBV5-1; clone size: NA; J gene: TRBJ2-2; CDR3 protein: CASSLAGQGAGTGELFF
V gene: TRBV7-9; clone size: NA; J gene: TRBJ1-5; CDR3 protein: CASSLEGGSNQPQHF
V gene: TRBV1; clone size: NA; J gene: TRBJ2-7; CDR3 protein: CTSSPLAGGRRDEQYF
V gene: TRBV6-6; clone size: NA; J gene: TRBJ1-1; CDR3 protein: CASSYFRDKTEAFF
V gene: TRBV7-8; clone size: NA; J gene: TRBJ2-6; CDR3 protein: CATQIEFAAGANVLTF
V gene: TRBV19; clone size: NA; J gene: TRBJ2-3; CDR3 protein: CASSLSGGPPDTQYF
V gene: TRBV29-1; clone size: NA; J gene: TRBJ2-7; CDR3 protein: CSVDGVGYEQYF
V gene: TRBV19; clone size: NA; J gene: TRBJ2-3; CDR3 protein: CASSIGTPRGTDTQYF
V gene: TRBV7-7; clone size: NA; J gene: TRBJ2-1; CDR3 protein: CASSLARESEQFF
V gene: TRBV6-5; clone size: NA; J gene: TRBJ1-2; CDR3 protein: CASSSGTGGYTF
V gene: TRBV25-1; clone size: NA; J gene: TRBJ1-2; CDR3 protein: CASSGKDRGRYTF
V gene: TRBV6-1; clone size: NA; J gene: TRBJ1-1; CDR3 protein: CASSTTWTAASEAFF
V gene: TRBV6-5; clone size: once; J gene: TRBJ2-3; CDR3 protein: CASSSGQALTDTQYF
V gene: TRBV5-1; clone size: NA; J gene: TRBJ2-1; CDR3 protein: CASSLAGLYTYNEQFF
V gene: TRBV20-1; clone size: NA; J gene: TRBJ1-2; CDR3 protein: CSARGSEGYTF
V gene: TRBV28; clone size: few; J gene: TRBJ1-2; CDR3 protein: CAASPGRGYTF
V gene: TRBV4-2; clone size: NA; J gene: TRBJ2-1; CDR3 protein: CASSQGGGYYNEQFF
V gene: TRBV5-1; clone size: few; J gene: TRBJ1-3; CDR3 protein: CASSFTPDSGNTIYF
V gene: TRBV7-9; clone size: NA; J gene: TRBJ1-1; CDR3 protein: CASSLSIGTGETEAFF
V gene: TRBV6-1; clone size: NA; J gene: TRBJ2-7; CDR3 protein: CASSEQDREQYF
V gene: TRBV19; clone size: NA; J gene: TRBJ2-1; CDR3 protein: CASSTGTYNEQFF
V gene: TRBV7-2; clone size: NA; J gene: TRBJ1-2; CDR3 protein: CASSAGGFGDYGYTF
V gene: TRBV2; clone size: NA; J gene: TRBJ1-1; CDR3 protein: CASSDLDRGLNEAFF
V gene: TRBV27; clone size: NA; J gene: TRBJ2-2; CDR3 protein: CASSVGTRDTGELFF
V gene: TRBV5-1; clone size: NA; J gene: TRBJ1-4; CDR3 protein: CASSLGQGVEEKLFF
V gene: TRBV28; clone size: NA; J gene: TRBJ1-4; CDR3 protein: CASSALRDATNEKLFF
V gene: TRBV5-3; clone size: NA; J gene: TRBJ2-5; CDR3 protein: CARSLNAYREGQGLCETQYF
V gene: TRBV28; clone size: NA; J gene: TRBJ2-7; CDR3 protein: CASSFGGVGEQYF
V gene: TRBV4-1; clone size: few; J gene: TRBJ1-1; CDR3 protein: CASSFGGVNTEAFF
V gene: TRBV19; clone size: NA; J gene: TRBJ2-7; CDR3 protein: CASRARKMRSSDSIYEQYF
V gene: TRBV15; clone size: NA; J gene: TRBJ2-5; CDR3 protein: CATSTDRGTQETQYF
V gene: TRBV5-6; clone size: NA; J gene: TRBJ2-3; CDR3 protein: CASSFGGTRIGTQYF
V gene: TRBV10-3; clone size: NA; J gene: TRBJ1-4; CDR3 protein: CAISRGGASNEKLFF
V gene: TRBV7-7; clone size: NA; J gene: TRBJ2-5; CDR3 protein: CASSASGRAQETQYF
V gene: TRBV28; clone size: NA; J gene: TRBJ2-2; CDR3 protein: CASRSTSGRSNTGELFF
V gene: TRBV4-2; clone size: NA; J gene: TRBJ2-5; CDR3 protein: CASSQGHSGSGQETQYF
V gene: TRBV27; clone size: NA; J gene: TRBJ2-1; CDR3 protein: CASRTGDNEQFF
V gene: TRBV28; clone size: NA; J gene: TRBJ1-6; CDR3 protein: CASSTGTGLSPLHF
V gene: TRBV5-1; clone size: NA; J gene: TRBJ2-1; CDR3 protein: CASNRGGFNEQFF
V gene: TRBV7-9; clone size: NA; J gene: TRBJ1-2; CDR3 protein: CASSLAQGLSPRTF
V gene: TRBV28; clone size: NA; J gene: TRBJ1-1; CDR3 protein: CASSINLPSEAFF
V gene: TRBV7-9; clone size: NA; J gene: TRBJ2-1; CDR3 protein: CASSTSGEQFF
V gene: TRBV28; clone size: NA; J gene: TRBJ2-7; CDR3 protein: CATDRESYEQYF
V gene: TRBV25-1; clone size: NA; J gene: TRBJ2-5; CDR3 protein: CASSGETQYF
V gene: TRBV19; clone size: NA; J gene: TRBJ2-1; CDR3 protein: CASSILSGSNEQFF
V gene: TRBV6-4; clone size: few; J gene: TRBJ1-1; CDR3 protein: CASSPVTGREAFF
V gene: TRBV4-1; clone size: NA; J gene: TRBJ2-7; CDR3 protein: CASSQGPDRVSYEQYF
V gene: TRBV15; clone size: once; J gene: TRBJ1-1; CDR3 protein: CATSRNLQRGVVTEAFF
V gene: TRBV5-1; clone size: NA; J gene: TRBJ1-1; CDR3 protein: CASSNGQPNTEAFF
V gene: TRBV6-5; clone size: NA; J gene: TRBJ2-7; CDR3 protein: CASSLTGGFEQYF
V gene: TRBV2; clone size: NA; J gene: TRBJ1-2; CDR3 protein: CASRVGIGNYGYTF
V gene: TRBV2; clone size: NA; J gene: TRBJ2-3; CDR3 protein: CASSGHSGSPTDTQYF
V gene: TRBV5-6; clone size: NA; J gene: TRBJ1-5; CDR3 protein: CASSLGGGGWQPQHF
V gene: TRBV28; clone size: NA; J gene: TRBJ1-2; CDR3 protein: CASSQGNYGYTF
V gene: TRBV6-1; clone size: NA; J gene: TRBJ1-4; CDR3 protein: CASSEATGGNEKLFF
V gene: TRBV7-2; clone size: NA; J gene: TRBJ1-1; CDR3 protein: CASSFGGSTEAFF
V gene: TRBV5-1; clone size: NA; J gene: TRBJ2-5; CDR3 protein: CASRSGGGGGETQYF